The rows below give T cell receptor beta chains drawn from one sample of a study of OX40 agonist ivuxolimab in advanced cancers. TCRdb's table, derived via immunoSEQ multiplex PCR, lists solely in-frame clones and lacks some. This sample has approximately 23,000 clones, with over 60% found just once. The sample in question was CD4+ or CD8+ T cells sorted from blood, obtained in a trial of the OX40 agonist ivuxolimab. Every receptor here comes from an adult with an advanced solid tumor such as melanoma, head and neck, liver or kidney cancer. The CDR3 runs from the conserved cysteine through the conserved F or W. The D gene is left open where the match is weak. A clone size is listed for some rows: how often the clone was seen (once, few, many), or a class if it is expanded.

J: TRBJ2-1; V: TRBV27; length: 17; size: -; D: -; CDR3: CASSLSTNVLSYNEQFF; DNA: TGTGCCAGCAGTTTATCGACCAACGTACTCTCCTACAATGAGCAGTTCTTC
J: TRBJ1-1; V: TRBV30; length: 13; size: -; D: -; CDR3: CAWDWDRGTEAFF; DNA: TGTGCCTGGGACTGGGACCGGGGAACTGAAGCTTTCTTT
J: TRBJ2-1; V: TRBV19; length: 14; size: -; D: -; CDR3: CASSIVWQNNEQFF; DNA: TGTGCCAGTAGTATAGTATGGCAGAACAATGAGCAGTTCTTC
J: TRBJ2-1; V: TRBV13; length: 16; size: -; D: TRBD2; CDR3: CASSLGMTSGYNEQFF; DNA: TGTGCCAGCAGCTTAGGCATGACTAGCGGTTACAATGAGCAGTTCTTC
J: TRBJ2-3; V: TRBV11-3; length: 16; size: -; D: TRBD2; CDR3: CASSSLAGGPTDTQYF; DNA: TGTGCCAGCAGCTCACTAGCGGGGGGGCCCACAGATACGCAGTATTTT
J: TRBJ1-1; V: TRBV6-5; length: 13; size: once; D: -; CDR3: CASSTGWNTEAFF; DNA: TGTGCCAGCAGTACAGGATGGAACACTGAAGCTTTCTTT
J: TRBJ2-1; V: TRBV6-4; length: 14; size: few; D: -; CDR3: CASSPAGDGNEQFF; DNA: TGTGCCAGCAGTCCCGCAGGGGACGGAAATGAGCAGTTCTTC
J: TRBJ2-1; V: TRBV19; length: 14; size: -; D: TRBD1; CDR3: CASSPWTGIDEQFF; DNA: TGTGCCAGTAGTCCCTGGACAGGGATCGATGAGCAGTTCTTC
J: TRBJ2-1; V: TRBV4-3; length: 13; size: few; D: -; CDR3: CASSLEGWNEQFF; DNA: TGCGCCAGCAGCCTCGAGGGGTGGAATGAGCAGTTCTTC
J: TRBJ2-3; V: TRBV9; length: 11; size: -; D: -; CDR3: CASSVDRTQYF; DNA: TGTGCCAGCAGCGTAGATAGAACGCAGTATTTT
J: TRBJ2-3; V: TRBV27; length: 14; size: -; D: -; CDR3: CASRVIPVADTQYF; DNA: TGTGCCAGCAGAGTAATCCCGGTCGCAGATACGCAGTATTTT
J: TRBJ2-7; V: TRBV7-8; length: 14; size: -; D: -; CDR3: CASSHAGHSYEQYF; DNA: TGTGCCAGCAGCCACGCCGGGCACTCCTACGAGCAGTACTTC
J: TRBJ2-5; V: TRBV13; length: 13; size: once; D: -; CDR3: CASRSMGNPTQYF; DNA: TGTGCCAGCAGGTCAATGGGGAATCCGACCCAGTACTTC
J: TRBJ2-7; V: TRBV5-6; length: 17; size: few; D: TRBD1; CDR3: CASSFGFGTGVSYEQYF; DNA: TGTGCCAGCAGCTTTGGATTCGGGACAGGGGTTTCCTACGAGCAGTACTTC
J: TRBJ2-3; V: TRBV9; length: 14; size: once; D: TRBD2; CDR3: CASSELAGVDTQYF; DNA: TGTGCCAGCAGCGAACTAGCGGGGGTAGATACGCAGTATTTT
J: TRBJ1-4; V: TRBV9; length: 15; size: -; D: TRBD1; CDR3: CASSASGTGVKKLFF; DNA: TGTGCCAGCAGCGCCTCCGGGACAGGGGTGAAAAAACTGTTTTTT
J: TRBJ1-2; V: TRBV9; length: 14; size: -; D: -; CDR3: CASSAGGGGAGYTF; DNA: TGTGCCAGCAGCGCGGGAGGGGGAGGGGCGGGCTACACCTTC
J: TRBJ2-5; V: TRBV28; length: 13; size: once; D: TRBD2; CDR3: CASKASGGKTQYF; DNA: TGTGCCAGCAAGGCTAGCGGGGGCAAGACCCAGTACTTC